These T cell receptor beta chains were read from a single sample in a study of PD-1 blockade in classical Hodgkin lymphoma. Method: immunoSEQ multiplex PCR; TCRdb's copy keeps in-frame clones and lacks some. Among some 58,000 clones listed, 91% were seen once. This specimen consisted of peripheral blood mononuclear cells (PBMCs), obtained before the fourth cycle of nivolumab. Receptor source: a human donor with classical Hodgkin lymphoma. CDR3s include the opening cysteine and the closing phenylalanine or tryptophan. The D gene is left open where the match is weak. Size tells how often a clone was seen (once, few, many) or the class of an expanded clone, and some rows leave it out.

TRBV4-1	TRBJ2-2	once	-	CASSNRASGELFF	TGCGCCAGCAGCAACAGGGCATCCGGGGAGCTGTTTTTT
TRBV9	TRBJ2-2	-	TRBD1	CASSVRGPNTGELFF	TGTGCCAGCAGCGTAAGGGGGCCCAACACCGGGGAGCTGTTTTTT
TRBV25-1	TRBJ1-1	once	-	CASGAGGAIEAFF	TGTGCCAGCGGGGCTGGAGGGGCCATTGAAGCTTTCTTT
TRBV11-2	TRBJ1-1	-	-	CASSLRGRLGEVGTEAFF	TGTGCCAGCAGCTTACGGGGGAGGCTAGGGGAGGTTGGTACTGAAGCTTTCTTT
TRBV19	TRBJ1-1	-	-	CASSIPRVGGLTEAFF	TGTGCCAGTAGTATCCCCAGGGTAGGAGGGCTCACTGAAGCTTTCTTT
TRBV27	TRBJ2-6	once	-	CASSPTGTGANVLTF	TGTGCCAGCAGTCCCACAGGGACTGGGGCCAACGTCCTGACTTTC
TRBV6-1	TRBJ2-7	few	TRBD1	CASRDRRFAYEQYF	TGTGCCAGCAGGGACAGGCGGTTCGCCTACGAGCAGTACTTC
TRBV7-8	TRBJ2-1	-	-	CASSLGLFEQFF	TGTGCCAGCAGCTTAGGTCTTTTTGAGCAGTTCTTC
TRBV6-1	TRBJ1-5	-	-	CASSEEEGGQPQHF	TGTGCCAGCAGTGAAGAGGAGGGAGGACAGCCCCAGCATTTT
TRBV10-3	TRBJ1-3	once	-	CAISESARVTIYF	TGTGCCATCAGTGAGTCGGCCAGGGTAACCATATATTTT
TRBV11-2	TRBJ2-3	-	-	CASSFRHDTDTQYF	TGTGCCAGCAGCTTTAGACATGACACAGATACGCAGTATTTT
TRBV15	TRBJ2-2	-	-	CATSRRSANTGELFF	TGTGCCACCAGCAGAAGAAGCGCGAACACCGGGGAGCTGTTTTTT
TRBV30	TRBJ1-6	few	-	CAWSVMFSVSPLHF	TGTGCCTGGAGTGTAATGTTCTCGGTTTCACCCCTCCACTTT
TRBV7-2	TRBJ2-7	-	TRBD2	CASSSRLAGGGGQYF	TGTGCCAGCAGCTCCAGACTAGCGGGGGGGGGCGGGCAGTACTTC
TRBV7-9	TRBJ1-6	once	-	CASSLVAGNSPLHF	TGTGCCAGCAGCTTAGTGGCTGGGAATTCACCCCTCCACTTT
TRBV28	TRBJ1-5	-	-	CASREGSGVVQPQHF	TGTGCCAGCAGGGAGGGTTCAGGGGTCGTTCAGCCCCAGCATTTT
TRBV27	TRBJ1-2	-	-	CASSPHQRGRGYTF	TGTGCCAGCAGTCCACATCAGAGGGGTCGAGGCTACACCTTC
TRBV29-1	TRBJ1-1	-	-	CSASPGRVGGEAFF	TGCAGCGCCTCTCCGGGCAGGGTTGGGGGTGAAGCTTTCTTT
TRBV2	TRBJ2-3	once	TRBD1	CASKGMGQDGVTDTQYF	TGTGCCAGCAAGGGAATGGGACAGGATGGAGTCACAGATACGCAGTATTTT
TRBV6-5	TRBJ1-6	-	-	CASSYREHSFSPLHF	TGTGCCAGCAGTTACAGGGAACACTCCTTTTCACCCCTCCACTTT
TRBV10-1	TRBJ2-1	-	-	CASSETGTPLDVNEQFF	TGCGCCAGCAGTGAGACGGGGACCCCGCTTGATGTCAATGAGCAGTTCTTC
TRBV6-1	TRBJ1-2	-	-	CAILRDTYGYTF	TGTGCCATCCTCAGAGATACCTATGGCTACACCTTC
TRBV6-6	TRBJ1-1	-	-	CASTEPNTEAFF	TGTGCCAGCACTGAGCCAAACACTGAAGCTTTCTTT
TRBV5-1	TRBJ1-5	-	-	CASSLAGTQPQHF	TGCGCCAGCAGCTTGGCGGGCACTCAGCCCCAGCATTTT
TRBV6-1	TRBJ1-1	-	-	CASSEVTGTEAFF	TGTGCCAGCAGTGAAGTCACAGGCACTGAAGCTTTCTTT
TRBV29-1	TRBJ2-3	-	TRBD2	CSAGLAGTDTQYF	TGCAGCGCTGGACTAGCGGGGACAGATACGCAGTATTTT
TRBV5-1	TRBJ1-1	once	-	CASSRAGDMNTEAFF	TGCGCCAGCAGCCGGGCGGGTGACATGAACACTGAAGCTTTCTTT
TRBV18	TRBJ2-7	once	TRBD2	CASSPPGLAGAYEQYF	TGTGCCAGCTCACCCCCAGGACTAGCGGGGGCCTACGAGCAGTACTTC
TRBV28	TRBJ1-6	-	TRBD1	CASSTTGEPLHF	TGTGCCAGCAGCACCACAGGGGAACCCCTCCACTTT
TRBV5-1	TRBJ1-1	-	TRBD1	CASSWDSANTEAFF	TGCGCCAGCAGCTGGGACAGTGCGAACACTGAAGCTTTCTTT
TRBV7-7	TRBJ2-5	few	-	CASSLGESDQETQYF	TGTGCTAGCAGCTTAGGAGAGTCGGACCAAGAGACCCAGTACTTC
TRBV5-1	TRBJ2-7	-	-	CASSLGREIVEQYF	TGCGCCAGCAGCTTGGGCAGGGAAATTGTTGAGCAGTACTTC
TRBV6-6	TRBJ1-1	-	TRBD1	CASTPDRATEAFF	TGTGCCAGCACCCCGGACAGGGCCACTGAAGCTTTCTTT
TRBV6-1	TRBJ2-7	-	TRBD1	CASSLISGTGAEQYF	TGTGCCAGCAGCTTGATTTCTGGGACAGGAGCCGAGCAGTACTTC
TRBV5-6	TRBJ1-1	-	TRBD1	CASSSRDRGFDTEAFF	TGTGCCAGCAGCTCCCGGGACAGGGGGTTCGACACTGAAGCTTTCTTT